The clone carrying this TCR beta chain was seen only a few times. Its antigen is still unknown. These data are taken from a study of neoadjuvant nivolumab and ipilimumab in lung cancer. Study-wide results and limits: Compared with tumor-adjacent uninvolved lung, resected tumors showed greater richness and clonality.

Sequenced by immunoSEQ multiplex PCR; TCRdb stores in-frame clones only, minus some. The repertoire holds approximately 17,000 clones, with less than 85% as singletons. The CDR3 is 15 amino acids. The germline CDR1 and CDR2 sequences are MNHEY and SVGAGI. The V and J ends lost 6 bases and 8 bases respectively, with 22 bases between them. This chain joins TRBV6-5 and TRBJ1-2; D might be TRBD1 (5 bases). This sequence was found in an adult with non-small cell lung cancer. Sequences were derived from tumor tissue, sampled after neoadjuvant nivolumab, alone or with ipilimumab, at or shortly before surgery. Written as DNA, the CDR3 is TGTGCCAGCAGCTATACCGGGACCCCTACGGAGGGCTACACCTTC. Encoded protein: CASSYTGTPTEGYTF.